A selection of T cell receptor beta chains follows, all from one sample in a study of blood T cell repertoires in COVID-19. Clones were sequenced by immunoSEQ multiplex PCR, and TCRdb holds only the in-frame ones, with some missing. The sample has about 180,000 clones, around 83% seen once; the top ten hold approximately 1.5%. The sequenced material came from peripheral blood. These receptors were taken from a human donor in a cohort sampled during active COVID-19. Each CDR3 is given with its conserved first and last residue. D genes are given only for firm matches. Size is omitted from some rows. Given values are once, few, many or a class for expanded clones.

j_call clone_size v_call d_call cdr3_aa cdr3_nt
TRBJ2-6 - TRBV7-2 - CASSLAQGSGANVLTF TGTGCCAGCAGCTTAGCCCAGGGGTCTGGGGCCAACGTCCTGACTTTC
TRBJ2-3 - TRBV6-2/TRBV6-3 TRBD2 CASSYSAAESRGGSSTDTQYF TGTGCCAGCAGTTACTCCGCCGCGGAGTCGCGGGGGGGTTCCAGCACAGATACGCAGTATTTT
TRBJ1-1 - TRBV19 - CASSKGTQTEAFF TGTGCCAGTAGTAAAGGGACACAAACTGAAGCTTTCTTT
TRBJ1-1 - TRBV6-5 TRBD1 CASSYSGQGGHAEAFF TGTGCCAGCAGTTACTCCGGACAGGGCGGACACGCTGAAGCTTTCTTT
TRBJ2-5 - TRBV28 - CASSFRVGETQYF TGTGCCAGCTCCTTCCGGGTTGGGGAGACCCAGTACTTC
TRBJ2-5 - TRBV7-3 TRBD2 CASSLTAGDQETQYF TGTGCCAGCAGCTTAACCGCGGGGGACCAAGAGACCCAGTACTTC
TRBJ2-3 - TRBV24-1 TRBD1 CATSGRQGVGTDTQYF TGTGCCACCAGTGGTCGACAGGGGGTCGGGACAGATACGCAGTATTTT
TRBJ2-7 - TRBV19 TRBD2 CASSNHPGLAGAYEQYF TGTGCCAGTAGTAACCACCCAGGACTAGCGGGAGCCTACGAGCAGTACTTC
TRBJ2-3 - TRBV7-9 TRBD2 CASSSFSSGTTDTQYF TGTGCCAGCAGCTCATTCTCTAGCGGGACCACAGATACGCAGTATTTT
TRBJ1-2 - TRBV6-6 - CASSYEGAHYGYTF TGTGCCAGCAGTTACGAAGGGGCGCACTATGGCTACACCTTC
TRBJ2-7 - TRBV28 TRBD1 CASGDRSSYEQYF TGTGCCAGCGGGGACAGGAGTTCCTACGAGCAGTACTTC
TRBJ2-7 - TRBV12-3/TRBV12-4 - CASSLGQTYEQYF TGTGCCAGCAGCCTCGGACAGACCTACGAGCAATACTTC
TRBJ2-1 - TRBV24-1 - CATLSGAGDEQFF TGTGCCACCCTGTCAGGGGCGGGGGATGAGCAGTTCTTC
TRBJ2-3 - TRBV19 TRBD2 CATRTSGEPTDTQYF TGTGCCACCCGGACTAGCGGGGAGCCCACAGATACGCAGTATTTT
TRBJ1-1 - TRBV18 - CASSPLTPGAGNTEAFF TGTGCCAGCTCACCACTAACCCCAGGGGCCGGGAACACTGAAGCTTTCTTT
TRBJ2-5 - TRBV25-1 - CASRWEQETQYF TGTGCCAGCCGCTGGGAGCAGGAGACCCAGTACTTC
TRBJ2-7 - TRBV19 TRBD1 CASRGTGTGEVEQYF TGTGCCAGTAGGGGGACCGGGACAGGGGAGGTCGAGCAGTACTTC
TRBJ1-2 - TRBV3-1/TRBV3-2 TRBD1 CASSQAQGAGGYTF TGTGCCAGCAGCCAGGCACAGGGGGCGGGGGGCTACACCTTC
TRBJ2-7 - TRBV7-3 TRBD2 CASSLLAGGTYEQYF TGTGCCAGCAGCTTACTAGCGGGGGGTACCTACGAGCAGTACTTC
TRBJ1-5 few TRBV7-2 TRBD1 CASSLGTGTNQPQHF TGTGCCAGCAGCTTAGGGACAGGGACCAATCAGCCCCAGCATTTT
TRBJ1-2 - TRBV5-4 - CASSREGRNRGYTF TGTGCCAGCAGCAGGGAAGGACGCAACAGGGGCTACACCTTC
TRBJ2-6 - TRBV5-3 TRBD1 CARRVSGTVHSGANVLTF TGTGCCAGAAGGGTTTCCGGGACAGTCCACTCTGGGGCCAACGTCCTGACTTTC
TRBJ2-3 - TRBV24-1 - CATSDEDRITDTQYF TGTGCCACCAGTGATGAGGACAGAATCACAGATACGCAGTATTTT
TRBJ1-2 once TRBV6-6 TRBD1 CASRDRAANYGYTF TGTGCCAGCAGGGACAGGGCCGCTAACTATGGCTACACCTTC
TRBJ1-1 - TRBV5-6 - CASSLIGGENTEAFF TGTGCCAGCAGCTTGATTGGGGGCGAGAACACTGAAGCTTTCTTT
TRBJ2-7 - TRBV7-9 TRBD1 CASRRGGINDEQYF TGTGCCAGCAGAAGAGGGGGCATTAATGACGAGCAGTACTTC
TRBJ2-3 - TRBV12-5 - CASGLGQNGQYF TGTGCTAGTGGTTTAGGACAGAACGGGCAGTATTTT
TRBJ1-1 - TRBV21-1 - CASTHRPTGVNTEAFF TGTGCCAGCACCCACCGCCCGACAGGTGTGAACACTGAAGCTTTCTTT
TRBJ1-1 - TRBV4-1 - CASSPTQGTTEAFF TGCGCCAGCAGCCCTACTCAGGGGACCACTGAAGCTTTCTTT
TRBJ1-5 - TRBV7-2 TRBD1 CASSSRQGDQPQHF TGTGCCAGCAGCTCCCGACAGGGTGATCAGCCCCAGCATTTT
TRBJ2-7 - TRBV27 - CASSLSVGAHFYEQYF TGTGCCAGCAGTTTATCGGTAGGGGCCCACTTCTACGAGCAGTACTTC
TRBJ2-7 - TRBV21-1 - CASSKGGGSSYEQYF TGTGCCAGCAGCAAAGGAGGGGGATCGTCCTACGAGCAGTACTTC
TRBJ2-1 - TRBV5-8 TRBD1 CASTLGQSSYNEQFF TGTGCCAGCACCTTGGGACAGAGCTCCTACAATGAGCAGTTCTTC
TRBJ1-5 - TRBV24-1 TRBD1 CATRGQGADQPQHF TGTGCCACCAGGGGACAGGGGGCAGATCAGCCCCAGCATTTT
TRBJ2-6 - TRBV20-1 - CSATEQSGANVLTF TGCAGTGCTACTGAGCAGTCTGGGGCCAACGTCCTGACTTTC
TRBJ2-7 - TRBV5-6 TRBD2 CASSRSGSGAYEQYF TGTGCCAGCAGCCGTTCCGGTAGCGGGGCCTACGAGCAGTACTTC
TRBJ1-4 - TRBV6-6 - CASSIGGDIEKLFF TGTGCCAGCAGCATAGGGGGGGATATAGAAAAACTGTTTTTT
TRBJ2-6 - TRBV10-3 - CATLQGSGANVLTF TGTGCCACTCTACAGGGATCTGGGGCCAACGTCCTGACTTTC
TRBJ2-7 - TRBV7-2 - CASSLEYRAAYEQYF TGTGCCAGCAGCTTAGAGTACAGGGCGGCCTACGAGCAGTACTTC
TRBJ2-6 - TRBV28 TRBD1 CASSTGQGAGFSGANVLTF TGTGCCAGCAGTACCGGACAGGGGGCAGGTTTCTCTGGGGCCAACGTCCTGACTTTC
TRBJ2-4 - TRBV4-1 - CASSPRDQGIQYF TGCGCCAGCAGCCCCAGAGACCAGGGAATTCAGTACTTC
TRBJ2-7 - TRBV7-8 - CASSPPWVGMPYEQYF TGTGCCAGCAGCCCGCCCTGGGTGGGCATGCCCTACGAGCAGTACTTC
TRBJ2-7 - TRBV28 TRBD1 CASSLVWDRLSYEQYF TGTGCCAGCAGTTTGGTCTGGGACAGACTGTCCTACGAGCAGTACTTC
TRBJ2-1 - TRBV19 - CASSIGEMLSYNEQFF TGTGCCAGTAGTATTGGTGAGATGTTGTCCTACAATGAGCAGTTCTTC
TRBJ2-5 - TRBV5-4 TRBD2 CASSLGGLAGEAQYF TGTGCCAGCAGCTTGGGTGGGCTAGCGGGGGAGGCCCAGTACTTC
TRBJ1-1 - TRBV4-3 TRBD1 CASSQTDRDGAFF TGCGCCAGCAGCCAAACGGACAGGGACGGAGCTTTCTTT
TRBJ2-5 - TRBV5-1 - CASSWGNSTKQETQYF TGCGCCAGCAGCTGGGGCAACTCAACCAAACAGGAGACCCAGTACTTC